This T cell receptor beta chain was documented in a study of shared clonotypes between healthy human individuals. The table came from immunoSEQ multiplex PCR; TCRdb's copy has only in-frame clones and leaves some out. Seen here are 1.6 million or so clones, around 97% observed once, and the top ten hold over 1%. The CDR3 contains 16 residues. J was trimmed by 2 bases and V by 7 bases; bases with no gene match: 7. From germline, CDR1 is ENHRY and CDR2 SYGVKD. The origin of this receptor is a man between 25 and 39 years old in good health. The rearrangement uses TRBV10-3 and TRBJ2-7, with 14 bases fitting TRBD2. Source material: naive CD4+ T cells sorted from blood. Subset specified: CD45RA+ positively selected. CDR3 coding DNA: TGTGCCATCACCGCGGGACTAGCGGGAGACCCCTACGAGCAGTACTTC. Its protein product is CAITAGLAGDPYEQYF.